The following is a T cell receptor (beta chain) sequence with its context. Its target is unknown. The data derive from a study of tumor and adjacent non-tumor tissue in lung cancer. Study at large: The cohort had about a dozen adenocarcinoma, a couple of squamous cell and 1 small cell patients.

No cell sorting was done before RNA was extracted from the tissue. Germline V lookup: CDR1 MNHEY, CDR2 SVGAGI. Trimming stripped 9 bases from V and 1 base from J, with 18 bases between. CDR3 length equals 15 residues. Findings and limits, study-wide: Tumor repertoires had a smaller top 100 clone share than normal lung.

TCRbeta libraries were built with three rounds of nested PCR, modified from ARM-PCR. MiXCR, applied by TCRdb to the multiplex PCR reads, yields one record per CDR3 protein. This table holds about 200,000 distinct CDR3 sequences, about 71% found once. The sequence was collected from a man in his sixties with non-small cell lung cancer. Sequenced input: lung tumor tissue. The chain recombines TRBV6-5 with TRBJ1-1; a weak D match, TRBD1 (5 bases). CDR3 DNA sequence: TGTGCCAGTGTGGCAGGGAGCGCCGGGAACACTGAAGCTTTCTTT. Translating gives CASVAGSAGNTEAFF.